The clone carrying this T cell receptor beta chain appeared once. This entry is derived from a study of PD-L1 blockade in urothelial cancer. This CDR3 spans 12 amino acids. Germline assignment: CDR1 GTSNPN and CDR2 SVGIG (reference sequence). V dropped 5 bases and J dropped 6; count of bases not matched to a gene: 5. Time point given: peripheral blood 6 weeks after treatment start. Produced via immunoSEQ multiplex PCR; TCRdb's table is partial and in-frame only. The data hold about 120,000 clones, with roughly 90% observed a single time. The J gene is TRBJ1-1, the V gene TRBV30; TRBD1 aligns across 8 bases. The sample here was PBMCs, taken around atezolizumab (anti-PD-L1) treatment. This TCR was recovered from a man in his fifties or sixties with urothelial cancer. CDR3 nucleotides: TGTGCCTGGCTTAGGACAGGGCCTGAAGCTTTCTTT. This codes for CAWLRTGPEAFF.